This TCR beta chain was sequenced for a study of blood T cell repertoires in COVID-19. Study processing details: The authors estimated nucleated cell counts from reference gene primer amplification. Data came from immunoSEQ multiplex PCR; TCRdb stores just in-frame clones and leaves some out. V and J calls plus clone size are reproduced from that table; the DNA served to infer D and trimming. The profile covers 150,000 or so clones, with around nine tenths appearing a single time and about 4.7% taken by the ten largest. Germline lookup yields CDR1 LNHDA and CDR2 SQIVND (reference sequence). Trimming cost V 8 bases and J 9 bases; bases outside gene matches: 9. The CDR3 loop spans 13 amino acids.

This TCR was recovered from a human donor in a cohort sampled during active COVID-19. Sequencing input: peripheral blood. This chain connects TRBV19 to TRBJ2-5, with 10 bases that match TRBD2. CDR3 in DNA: TGTGCCAGTGCATCTAGCGGGGGCTCCCCCCAGTACTTC. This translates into CASASSGGSPQYF.